What follows are 23 T cell receptor beta chains derived from one specimen sequenced in a study of identical twins. TCRdb reprocessed the 5' RACE reads via MiXCR and lists one record per CDR3 protein. The sample yields 250,000 or so distinct CDR3 sequences, roughly 8% seen once. The same data also contributed to another study, on yellow fever vaccine responses in identical twins.

The sample comprised CD8+ T cells sorted from blood. These receptors all come from a woman aged 18-35 years in good health.

At least ten counts were recorded for this clonotype. This sequence joins TRBV20-1 and TRBJ2-7; 11 nucleotides match TRBD2. V lost 2 bases and J lost 3; bases outside the gene matches: 3. The V gene's germline CDR1 is DFQATT and CDR2 SNEGSKA (reference sequence). CDR3 size: 14 residues. The CDR3 DNA is TGCAGTGCTAGACTAGCGGGAGGCCTCTACGAGCAGTACTTC. Protein product: CSARLAGGLYEQYF.

The V call is TRBV4-1, the J call TRBJ2-7, with a tentative D call TRBD1 (6 bases). With 2 bases removed from V and 1 base from J, the gap between germline ends came to 9 bases. The germline V gene encodes CDR1 MGHRA and CDR2 YSYEKL. The CDR3 sequence is 14 residues long. CDR3 loop: CASSQTDSSYEQYF. DNA of the CDR3: TGCGCCAGCAGCCAAACGGACAGTTCCTACGAGCAGTACTTC.

V and J are TRBV9 and TRBJ2-3, with 9 nucleotides matching TRBD1. This CDR3 region has 15 residues. In germline, CDR1 is SGDLS, CDR2 YYNGEE. Trimming cost V 6 bases and J 4 bases; bases outside gene matches: 9. The CDR3 loop reads CASNEGTGLADTQYF. In nucleotides, the CDR3 is TGTGCCAGCAATGAGGGGACAGGGCTCGCAGATACGCAGTATTTT.

This rearrangement joins TRBV10-3 to TRBJ2-2; D perhaps matches TRBD1 (6 bases). Germline CDR1 reads ENHRY; CDR2 reads SYGVKD. This CDR3 has 12 residues. V lost 10 bases and J lost 6, with 12 bases in between. The CDR3 here is CATHPGAGELFF. As DNA, the CDR3 is TGTGCCACCCACCCAGGGGCCGGGGAGCTGTTTTTT.

This chain uses TRBV11-2 with TRBJ2-2; 8 nucleotides match TRBD1. This CDR3 spans 11 amino acids. Losses at the gene ends were 6 bases for V and 15 bases for J; bases not matched to a gene: 6. Germline CDR1 and CDR2: SGHAT and FQNNGV. CDR3 amino acids: CASRYRDRLFF. The CDR3 DNA sequence: TGTGCCAGCAGATACAGGGACAGGTTGTTTTTT.

Only a few counts were recorded for this clonotype. The rearrangement uses TRBV6-5 and TRBJ2-7; D is perhaps TRBD1 (5 bases). Germline V lookup: CDR1 MNHEY, CDR2 SVGAGI. V lost 3 bases, J lost 0 bases, and 12 bases lay in between. This CDR3 is built from 15 residues. This CDR3 is CASSYKTASSYEQYF. The CDR3 DNA is TGTGCCAGCAGTTATAAGACAGCCAGCTCCTACGAGCAGTACTTC.

The V gene is TRBV20-1, the J gene TRBJ2-5, with 8 positions matching TRBD1. The CDR3 totals 13 residues. The trim removed 6 bases at V and 2 bases at J, leaving 5 bases unmatched. In germline, CDR1 is DFQATT, CDR2 SNEGSKA (reference sequence). This CDR3 reads CSAATGDQETQYF. The CDR3 coding sequence is TGCAGTGCCGCGACAGGGGATCAAGAGACCCAGTACTTC.

The genes are TRBV6-4 and TRBJ2-1; no clear D. The V end lost 0 bases, the J end lost 6 bases, and 3 bases lay between the germline ends. There are 12 residues in the CDR3. CDR1 is MRHNA and CDR2 is SNTAGT in the germline V gene. CDR3: CASSDSINEQFF. The CDR3 DNA reads TGTGCCAGCAGTGACTCGATCAATGAGCAGTTCTTC.

Many counts were recorded for this clonotype. The J gene is TRBJ2-1, the V gene TRBV28; 7 bases fit TRBD1. The CDR3 covers 16 residues. Germline CDR1 MDHEN, CDR2 SYDVKM. V was clipped by 2 bases and J by 2 bases; unmatched bases: 6. DNA of the CDR3: TGTGCCAGCAGTTTACCGGGGCAGGGGGCCTACAATGAGCAGTTCTTC. Its translation is CASSLPGQGAYNEQFF.

The sample holds many counts of this clonotype. The chain couples TRBV27 to TRBJ2-2; the match to TRBD1 covers 7 bases. Trimming cost V 6 bases and J 3 bases; bases outside gene matches: 4. CDR3 size: 14 residues. The germline V gene encodes CDR1 MNHEY and CDR2 SMNVEV (reference sequence). The CDR3 bases are TGTGCCAGCAGCCCAGGGGGATACACCGGGGAGCTGTTTTTT. Protein sequence: CASSPGGYTGELFF.

This sequence joins TRBV27 and TRBJ2-1; D gene ambiguous. Germline lookup yields CDR1 MNHEY and CDR2 SMNVEV (reference sequence). This CDR3 has 13 amino acids. V lost 0 bases and J lost 5, with 5 bases in between. The CDR3 DNA reads as TGTGCCAGCAGTTTATCTATACACAATGAGCAGTTCTTC. Translated: CASSLSIHNEQFF.

This chain links TRBV20-1 with TRBJ2-7; no reliable D call. Germline lookup yields CDR1 DFQATT and CDR2 SNEGSKA (reference sequence). The CDR3 runs to 12 residues. Trimming cost V 4 bases and J 0 bases, with 7 bases left between them. CDR3 DNA sequence: TGCAGTGCTAAGGCCTACTCCTACGAGCAGTACTTC. This encodes CSAKAYSYEQYF.

The chain uses TRBV15 and TRBJ2-1, with 11 positions matching TRBD2. Germline values: CDR1 LNHNV, CDR2 YYDKDF (reference sequence). The CDR3 consists of 17 residues. The V and J ends lost 3 bases and 1 base, in that order; junction bases with no gene match: 5. CDR3 nucleotides: TGTGCCACCAGCAGGCTTAGCGGGAGGGGTTCCTACAATGAGCAGTTCTTC. The encoded protein is CATSRLSGRGSYNEQFF. Looking up the rest from reference TRBV15 and TRBJ2-1 gives the full variable domain: DAMVIQNPRYQVTQFGKPVTLSCSQTLNHNVMYWYQQKSSQAPKLLFHYYDKDFNNEADTPDNFQSRRPNTSFCFLDIRSPGLGDTAMYLCATSRLSGRGSYNEQFFGPGTRLTVL.

This clonotype came up many times. The chain joins TRBV12-3 or TRBV12-4 to TRBJ2-3, with 8 bases lining up with TRBD2. This CDR3 is 16 amino acids long. J lost 5 bases, V lost 5 bases, and 12 bases had no gene match. The CDR3 nucleotides are TGTGCCAGCAGTCCCGTTTACGGGAGGGCGGGAGATACGCAGTATTTT. Translated: CASSPVYGRAGDTQYF.

In this sample, this clonotype turned up a few times. This chain joins TRBV2 and TRBJ2-6; TRBD1 might be the D (6 bases). The CDR3 is 17 residues long. Germline CDR1 SNHLY, CDR2 FYNNEI. The germline V and J ends were trimmed by 4 bases and 0 bases, with 13 bases remaining between them. CDR3 residues: CASSAEGTSSGANVLTF. The CDR3 region has the DNA TGTGCCAGCAGTGCAGAGGGGACAAGCTCTGGGGCCAACGTCCTGACTTTC.

Only a few counts were recorded for this clonotype. The chain couples TRBV11-1 to TRBJ2-3, with unresolved D. From germline, CDR1 is SGHAT and CDR2 FQDESV (reference sequence). The CDR3 runs to 18 residues. Deletions cut 1 base from V and 2 bases from J, with 19 bases between. The CDR3 region has the DNA TGTGCCAGCAGCTTAGAAACCACCTACTCCAGATACACAGATACGCAGTATTTT. This gives the protein CASSLETTYSRYTDTQYF.

In its sample, this clonotype was seen many times. The CDR3 DNA is TGTGCCAGCAGCCAGCGGGACATCCGAGAGACCCAGTACTTC. Translation gives CASSQRDIRETQYF. The gene calls are TRBV28 and TRBJ2-5; TRBD2 might be the D (7 bases). The CDR3 is 14 amino acids. V was cut by 6 bases and J by 4 bases, with 15 bases left in between. Looked up from germline, CDR1 is MDHEN and CDR2 is SYDVKM.

This clonotype was seen once. The rearrangement uses TRBV25-1 and TRBJ2-1, with a weak D call TRBD2 (5 bases). The germline V gene has CDR1 MGHDK and CDR2 SYGVNS. The V end was cut by 1 base, the J end by 10 bases, with 8 bases between. This CDR3 region has 12 residues. The CDR3 reads CASSESDWEQFF. DNA of the CDR3: TGTGCCAGCAGTGAATCGGACTGGGAGCAGTTCTTC.

V is TRBV7-9 and J is TRBJ2-7; TRBD1 agrees at 10 bases. The V gene end was trimmed by 5 bases and the J gene end by 0 bases; junction bases not matched to a gene: 7. Germline assignment: CDR1 SEHNR and CDR2 FQNEAQ (reference sequence). CDR3 length: 16 amino acids. The CDR3 reads CASSGRTGGLSYEQYF. The CDR3 DNA reads TGTGCCAGCAGCGGGCGGACAGGGGGGCTCTCCTACGAGCAGTACTTC.

The DNA of the CDR3 is TGTGCCAGCAGTGCGACGATGGGGCCGCAAGAGACCCAGTACTTC. This sequence encodes CASSATMGPQETQYF. This rearrangement joins TRBV6-1 to TRBJ2-5, with D possibly matching TRBD1 (5 bases). This CDR3 has 15 residues. The germline V gene has CDR1 MNHNS and CDR2 SASEGT. V lost 4 bases and J lost 2, with 14 bases in between.

This clonotype appeared a few times. The gene calls are TRBV27 and TRBJ2-3; possibly TRBD2 for D (5 bases). CDR1 is MNHEY, CDR2 SMNVEV, per germline (reference sequence). Between the trimmed V and J ends, which lost 7 bases and 7 bases, there was a span of 15 bases. The CDR3 has 13 residues. CDR3 loop: CASKEGYSNTQYF. In DNA form, the CDR3 reads TGTGCCAGCAAAGAGGGCTACTCAAATACGCAGTATTTT.

This clonotype has only a few counts. V usage is TRBV25-1 and J usage is TRBJ2-7; no definite D call. CDR1 is MGHDK, CDR2 SYGVNS, per germline. The CDR3 is 14 amino acids. V gave up 1 base and J gave up 3 bases, with 10 bases separating them. The CDR3 sequence: CASSEWAEVYEQYF. The CDR3 nucleotides read TGTGCCAGCAGTGAATGGGCCGAGGTCTACGAGCAGTACTTC.

The V and J genes are TRBV5-8 and TRBJ2-7, with a tentative D call TRBD2 (7 bases). The germline V gene has CDR1 SGHTS and CDR2 YDEGEE. V was trimmed by 4 bases and J by 2 bases, leaving 16 bases between them. CDR3 length: 15 residues. The CDR3 sequence: CASSPGRGGTYEQYF. CDR3 DNA: TGTGCCAGCAGCCCTGGGAGGGGGGGAACCTACGAGCAGTACTTC.